These 12 T cell receptor beta chains originate from one sample sequenced in a study of blood T cell repertoires in COVID-19. Generated by immunoSEQ multiplex PCR, the TCRdb table keeps only in-frame clones and is missing some. The data hold about 180,000 clones, with 65% to 90% observed a single time. Sample: peripheral blood. Receptor source: a human donor in a cohort sampled during active COVID-19.

The table lists this clone with a few counts. The chain links TRBV14 to TRBJ1-2; the match to TRBD1 covers 7 bases. This CDR3 contains 11 residues. Germline CDR1 and CDR2: SGHDN and FVKESK. V lost 2 bases and J lost 10; bases outside the gene matches: 1. CDR3 protein: CASSQQGDYTF. The DNA of the CDR3 is TGTGCCAGCAGCCAACAGGGGGACTACACCTTC.

CDR3 sequence: CASSITVNTGELFF. In DNA form, the CDR3 reads TGTGCCAGTAGTATTACGGTGAACACCGGGGAGCTGTTTTTT. The gene calls are TRBV19 and TRBJ2-2; D ambiguous. The CDR3 extends over 14 amino acids. The germline V gene encodes CDR1 LNHDA and CDR2 SQIVND (reference sequence). The V end lost 3 bases, the J end lost 1 base, and 6 bases lay between the germline ends.

This CDR3 reads CASSPRDRTYEQYF. The CDR3 DNA reads TGTGCCAGCAGCCCTCGGGACAGAACCTACGAGCAGTACTTC. This rearrangement joins TRBV7-8 to TRBJ2-7; 7 nucleotides line up with TRBD1. Germline lookup yields CDR1 SGHVS and CDR2 FQNEAQ. The CDR3 consists of 14 residues. The V and J ends lost 5 bases and 2 bases, in that order; junction bases with no gene match: 6.

This chain joins TRBV7-8 and TRBJ1-2; 9 nucleotides agree with TRBD1. V shed 3 bases, J shed 13 bases, and the junction held 12 bases outside the gene matches. CDR1 is SGHVS and CDR2 is FQNEAQ in the germline V gene. This CDR3 region has 14 residues. The CDR3 bases are TGTGCCAGCAGCTTGACTAGGGGACAGGGATTGTTCACCTTC. It translates to CASSLTRGQGLFTF. Together with reference TRBV7-8 and TRBJ1-2, the CDR3 gives the full variable domain: GAGVSQSPRYKVAKRGQDVALRCDPISGHVSLFWYQQALGQGPEFLTYFQNEAQLDKSGLPSDRFFAERPEGSVSTLKIQRTQQEDSAVYLCASSLTRGQGLFTFGSGTRLTVV.

V gene TRBV11-2 combines with J gene TRBJ1-4; D is possibly TRBD1 (5 bases). Germline CDR1 SGHAT, CDR2 FQNNGV. The V end was cut by 5 bases, the J end by 8 bases, with 12 bases between. The CDR3 is 13 amino acids. The CDR3 sequence is CASSPIRGEKLFF. DNA for the CDR3: TGTGCCAGCAGCCCCATCCGGGGGGAAAAACTGTTTTTT.

This clone was seen only a few times. This chain uses TRBV2 with TRBJ1-1, with a weak D call TRBD1 (6 bases). This CDR3 is 14 amino acids long. Trimming shortened V by 2 bases and J by 5 bases, and 12 bases separated the two germline ends. The V gene's germline CDR1 is SNHLY and CDR2 FYNNEI. The CDR3 coding sequence is TGTGCCAGCAGTGAACAGGGGCAGAGTACTGAAGCTTTCTTT. It is translated as CASSEQGQSTEAFF.

The chain is built from TRBV7-2 and TRBJ2-7; 14 bases are shared with TRBD2. J lost 6 bases, V lost 5 bases, and 6 bases had no gene match. Germline loops: CDR1 SGHTA, CDR2 FQGNSA. The CDR3 loop spans 15 amino acids. The CDR3 bases are TGTGCCAGCAGCACGTCCGGGACTAGCGGGAGCGAGCAGTACTTC. Translated: CASSTSGTSGSEQYF. Drawing the rest from reference TRBV7-2 and TRBJ2-7, the complete variable domain is GAGVSQSPSNKVTEKGKDVELRCDPISGHTALYWYRQSLGQGLEFLIYFQGNSAPDKSGLPSDRFSAERTGGSVSTLTIQRTQQEDSAVYLCASSTSGTSGSEQYFGPGTRLTVT.

The rearrangement links TRBV28 to TRBJ1-1; D is unclear. Trimming pared 4 bases from V and 3 bases from J, leaving 6 bases between. Looked up from germline, CDR1 is MDHEN and CDR2 is SYDVKM. This CDR3 comprises 12 residues. The CDR3, as DNA: TGTGCCAGCAGTTCAGTACACACTGAAGCTTTCTTT. Translation: CASSSVHTEAFF.

The rearrangement uses TRBV7-2 and TRBJ1-1, with D hard to call. Trimming left V 1 base short and J 0 bases short, with 9 bases between. The CDR3 loop spans 15 amino acids. The germline gives CDR1 SGHTA, CDR2 FQGNSA. CDR3 protein: CASSLDYTLNTEAFF. The CDR3 DNA reads as TGTGCCAGCAGCTTAGATTACACATTGAACACTGAAGCTTTCTTT. Full variable domain (outside the CDR3, taken from reference TRBV7-2 and TRBJ1-1): GAGVSQSPSNKVTEKGKDVELRCDPISGHTALYWYRQSLGQGLEFLIYFQGNSAPDKSGLPSDRFSAERTGGSVSTLTIQRTQQEDSAVYLCASSLDYTLNTEAFFGQGTRLTVV.

Comments on this clone: This sample includes further DNA sequences coding for the same CDR3. The chain combines TRBV7-9 with TRBJ2-7; D ambiguous. V dropped 0 bases and J dropped 2 bases, with 5 bases sitting between them. CDR1 SEHNR and CDR2 FQNEAQ come from the germline V gene (reference sequence). The CDR3 spans 13 residues. The CDR3 reads CASSLAGAYEQYF. In nucleotides, the CDR3 is TGTGCCAGCAGCTTAGCGGGCGCCTACGAGCAGTACTTC.

The V and J genes are TRBV10-2 and TRBJ2-1, with TRBD1 identical over 8 bases. The CDR3 consists of 16 residues. The J segment lost 4 bases and the V segment lost 5 bases, leaving 10 bases of the junction unmatched. In germline, CDR1 is WSHSY, CDR2 SAAADI. CDR3 protein: CASSSTRGRPYNEQFF. CDR3 nucleotides: TGCGCCAGCAGTTCTACCAGGGGGCGCCCGTACAATGAGCAGTTCTTC.

The chain has TRBV4-3 and TRBJ1-6; D gene unclear. The length of the CDR3 is 16 residues. V lost 0 bases, J lost 3 bases, and 9 bases lay in between. Germline values: CDR1 LGHNA, CDR2 YSLEER. CDR3 DNA: TGCGCCAGCAGCCAAGAGGTGACATACTATAATTCACCCCTCCACTTT. This sequence encodes CASSQEVTYYNSPLHF.